This TCR beta chain was captured in a study of control samples from healthy donors and cancer patients. CDR1 is SGDLS, CDR2 YYNGEE, per germline. V shed 6 bases, J shed 6 bases, and the junction held 7 bases outside the gene matches. The CDR3 extends over 16 amino acids. Profiled with immunoSEQ multiplex PCR; TCRdb holds only in-frame clones, not every one. Among some 410,000 clones listed, more than 80% were seen once. Source material: PBMCs. The chain combines TRBV9 with TRBJ2-2, with 14 bases that match TRBD2. The sequence derives from a man aged 35 to 55 with head and neck cancer. The CDR3 DNA is TGTGCCAGCACTTTGACTAGCGGGAGGGCCTCCGGGGAGCTGTTTTTT. Translating gives CASTLTSGRASGELFF.